The T cell receptor (beta chain) described here comes from a study of T cells in tuberculosis. Across the whole study: The T cells targeted glucose monomycolate, a mycobacterial lipid, via CD1B. IGRA-negative adolescents, IGRA-positive adolescents with latent tuberculosis and adults with active tuberculosis formed this South African cohort.

Per the germline V gene, CDR1 is SGHNT and CDR2 is YYREEE (reference sequence). Trimming removed 4 bases at V and 1 base at J, with 17 bases between. The CDR3 length is 17 residues. Libraries were prepared by immunoSEQ multiplex PCR; TCRdb keeps only in-frame clonotypes and omits some of them. In the table there are some 25,000 clones, roughly 96% of which are singletons. On average around 95,000 T cells per donor were immunosequenced. Specimen: PBMCs. This clonotype originated in a donor aged 10-30 years with latent tuberculosis or without tuberculosis infection. The J gene is TRBJ2-2, the V gene TRBV5-4; maybe TRBD2 (7 bases). DNA for the CDR3: TGTGCCAGCAGCCTAGGGTCCGGGGGGCTGAACACCGGGGAGCTGTTTTTT. Translating it yields CASSLGSGGLNTGELFF.